This entry lists 14 T cell receptor beta chains sequenced from one sample in a study of blood T cell repertoires in COVID-19. Clones were read by immunoSEQ multiplex PCR, and TCRdb kept only the in-frame ones, dropping some. The profile shows 250,000 to 350,000 clones, 75% to 95% of them singletons. The material sequenced was peripheral blood. The origin of the receptors is a woman aged 30 to 39 with COVID-19, enrolled during active disease.

This chain uses TRBV15 with TRBJ1-1; D possibly corresponds to TRBD1 (5 bases). CDR1 is LNHNV and CDR2 is YYDKDF in the germline V gene (reference sequence). V lost 4 bases to trimming and J lost 0 bases, with 15 bases between them. This CDR3 is built from 16 residues. DNA of the CDR3: TGTGCCACCAGCACCCGTCCCCAGGGATTGAACACTGAAGCTTTCTTT. As protein: CATSTRPQGLNTEAFF.

As regards this clone: The sample has other DNA sequences that encode this CDR3 too. The J gene is TRBJ2-7, the V gene TRBV6-5; a possible D gene is TRBD1 (5 bases). V was cut by 2 bases and J by 1 base, with 6 bases left in between. The V gene's germline CDR1 is MNHEY and CDR2 SVGAGI. This CDR3 has 13 residues. The CDR3 here is CASSYGASYEQYF. The CDR3 coding sequence is TGTGCCAGCAGTTACGGGGCATCCTACGAGCAGTACTTC.

This clone was counted once. The chain carries TRBV7-9 and TRBJ2-2; 8 bases agree with TRBD1. The CDR3 sequence is 15 residues long. Germline V CDR1 and CDR2: SEHNR, FQNEAQ (reference sequence). With V trimmed by 5 bases and J by 6 bases, 8 bases remained unmatched. The CDR3 DNA reads as TGTGCCAGCAGCCAGGGGGCGCGTCCGGCCGGGGAGCTGTTTTTT. Translated, it gives CASSQGARPAGELFF.

The CDR3, as DNA: TGTGCCAGCAGCCCAGACAGGGACAAACCCGGGGAGCTGTTTTTT. Translating gives CASSPDRDKPGELFF. The V gene is TRBV7-3, the J gene TRBJ2-2; TRBD1 aligns across 7 bases. This CDR3 is 15 amino acids long. Unmatched junction bases numbered 9, after V lost 5 bases and J lost 6 bases. CDR1 and CDR2 from the germline V gene are SGHTA and FQGTGA. Filled out from reference TRBV7-3 and TRBJ2-2, the complete variable domain reads GAGVSQTPSNKVTEKGKYVELRCDPISGHTALYWYRQSLGQGPEFLIYFQGTGAADDSGLPNDRFFAVRPEGSVSTLKIQRTERGDSAVYLCASSPDRDKPGELFFGEGSRLTVL.

The CDR3 protein is CASSGPSSYNEQFF. In nucleotides, the CDR3 is TGTGCCAGCAGCGGGCCCAGCTCCTACAATGAGCAGTTCTTC. V usage is TRBV9 and J usage is TRBJ2-1; D is unclear. CDR1 is SGDLS and CDR2 is YYNGEE in the germline V gene. The CDR3 contains 14 residues. The V end lost 3 bases, the J end lost 0 bases, and 7 bases lay between the germline ends.

The chain recombines TRBV6-5 with TRBJ1-2; 7 nucleotides agree with TRBD1. V lost 5 bases to trimming and J lost 4 bases; unmatched junction nucleotides: 4. Germline CDR1 is MNHEY and CDR2 is SVGAGI. There are 13 residues in the CDR3. The CDR3 is CASSTGVFYGYTF. The CDR3 DNA reads TGTGCCAGCAGTACAGGGGTGTTCTATGGCTACACCTTC.

The chain joins TRBV11-2 to TRBJ2-1; D might be TRBD2 (6 bases). V was pared by 4 bases and J by 4 bases, with 14 bases between. CDR3 length: 15 residues. Looked up from germline, CDR1 is SGHAT and CDR2 is FQNNGV. The CDR3 region is CASSSAGSRYNEQFF. DNA for the CDR3: TGTGCCAGCAGCTCCGCGGGAAGTCGTTACAATGAGCAGTTCTTC. The variable domain in full, completed from reference TRBV11-2 and TRBJ2-1, reads EAGVAQSPRYKIIEKRQSVAFWCNPISGHATLYWYQQILGQGPKLLIQFQNNGVVDDSQLPKDRFSAERLKGVDSTLKIQPAKLEDSAVYLCASSSAGSRYNEQFFGPGTRLTVL.

The V gene is TRBV5-6, the J gene TRBJ2-7; TRBD1 matches at 7 bases. Germline V gene lookup returns CDR1 SGHDT and CDR2 YYEEEE. The trim removed 3 bases at V and 0 bases at J, leaving 12 bases unmatched. The CDR3 is 17 residues long. The DNA for the CDR3 is TGTGCCAGCAGCTACGCTCCCGGGACAGATATCTCCTACGAGCAGTACTTC. Protein sequence: CASSYAPGTDISYEQYF.

The chain couples TRBV5-5 to TRBJ1-2; D remains unclear. CDR1 SGHKS and CDR2 YYEKEE come from the germline V gene (reference sequence). The CDR3 spans 13 residues. With 0 bases removed from V and 8 bases from J, the gap between germline ends came to 11 bases. CDR3 in DNA: TGTGCCAGCAGCTTGGGGCCACCGCGGGGCTACACCTTC. Its protein is CASSLGPPRGYTF.

V is TRBV30 and J is TRBJ1-6; tentative D call: TRBD1 (5 bases). The CDR3 has 13 amino acids. Trimming cost V 4 bases and J 10 bases, with 14 bases left between them. Germline CDR1 reads GTSNPN; CDR2 reads SVGIG (reference sequence). The DNA for the CDR3 is TGTGCCTGGATGGCCCGGGGGATGTCACCCCTCCACTTT. Amino acid sequence: CAWMARGMSPLHF.

In nucleotides, the CDR3 is TGTGCCAGCGGGGGAGGTAGCGGGAGGGCCGACGGGGAGCTGTTTTTT. This translates into CASGGGSGRADGELFF. The J gene is TRBJ2-2, the V gene TRBV28, with 11 positions matching TRBD2. Germline V gene sequence: CDR1 MDHEN, CDR2 SYDVKM. V trimming: 8 bases; J trimming: 7 bases; junction bases outside the gene matches: 12. The CDR3 sequence is 16 residues long.

This clone is deemed medium-sized. The identical CDR3 is also encoded by other nucleotide sequences in the sample. The chain uses TRBV5-1 and TRBJ1-2; D perhaps matches TRBD1 (5 bases). The germline V gene encodes CDR1 SGHRS and CDR2 YFSETQ. The V and J ends lost 4 bases and 1 base respectively, with 11 bases between them. The CDR3 has 14 amino acids. The DNA of the CDR3 is TGCGCCAGCAGCCCCTCGACAGTTAACTATGGCTACACCTTC. Protein sequence: CASSPSTVNYGYTF. The full variable domain, completed using reference TRBV5-1 and TRBJ1-2, is KAGVTQTPRYLIKTRGQQVTLSCSPISGHRSVSWYQQTPGQGLQFLFEYFSETQRNKGNFPGRFSGRQFSNSRSEMNVSTLELGDSALYLCASSPSTVNYGYTFGSGTRLTVV.

The CDR3 protein is CASSLDVAGSYEQYF. The CDR3 nucleotides are TGTGCCAGCAGCTTAGACGTAGCGGGGTCCTACGAGCAGTACTTC. The rearrangement uses TRBV7-8 and TRBJ2-7; 8 bases align to TRBD2. Germline V CDR1 and CDR2: SGHVS, FQNEAQ. Germline trimming cut 1 base from V and 1 base from J; bases unmatched to any gene: 3. The CDR3 runs 15 residues. Full variable domain (missing parts from reference TRBV7-8 and TRBJ2-7): GAGVSQSPRYKVAKRGQDVALRCDPISGHVSLFWYQQALGQGPEFLTYFQNEAQLDKSGLPSDRFFAERPEGSVSTLKIQRTQQEDSAVYLCASSLDVAGSYEQYFGPGTRLTVT.

The gene calls are TRBV12-3 or TRBV12-4 and TRBJ2-7; 10 bases are a match to TRBD2. Trimming cost V 3 bases and J 9 bases; bases outside gene matches: 5. The length of the CDR3 is 13 residues. CDR3 loop: CASSLASGSWQYF. The CDR3 bases are TGTGCCAGCAGTTTGGCTAGCGGGAGTTGGCAGTACTTC.